What follows describes a single T cell receptor beta chain. Its matching antigen is unknown. The data originate from a study of cytotoxic CD8 clonotypes in ibrutinib-treated CLL. About the research overall: With a range of 6 to 36, the median treatment time before response samples were taken was roughly twelve months.

Study-level results: Public clonotypes, rarely seen, contracted or held steady on treatment. Baseline levels of clonality went above those of age-matched healthy donors and moved with circulating CD8+ T-cell counts.

The sequencing depth, 1 in 200,000 to 1 in 1 million T cells, was the target. Using immunoSEQ multiplex PCR, the repertoire was profiled, and TCRdb retains in-frame clones only, with some absent. The top ten clones hold around 2.1% of a sample with 100,000 to 150,000 clones, 80% to 90% of them seen once. The CDR3 consists of 16 residues. Trimming pared 9 bases from V and 1 base from J, leaving 20 bases between. The V gene's germline CDR1 is ENHRY and CDR2 SYGVKD. The V call is TRBV10-3, the J call TRBJ2-3; possibly TRBD1 or TRBD2 for D (5 bases each). The clonotype originates from a human donor with chronic lymphocytic leukemia. Sequencing used PBMCs, obtained after 24 months of ibrutinib treatment. The CDR3 spells CAIRDPGLGGTDTQYF. The CDR3 region has the DNA TGTGCCATTCGGGACCCAGGGCTGGGCGGCACAGATACGCAGTATTTT.